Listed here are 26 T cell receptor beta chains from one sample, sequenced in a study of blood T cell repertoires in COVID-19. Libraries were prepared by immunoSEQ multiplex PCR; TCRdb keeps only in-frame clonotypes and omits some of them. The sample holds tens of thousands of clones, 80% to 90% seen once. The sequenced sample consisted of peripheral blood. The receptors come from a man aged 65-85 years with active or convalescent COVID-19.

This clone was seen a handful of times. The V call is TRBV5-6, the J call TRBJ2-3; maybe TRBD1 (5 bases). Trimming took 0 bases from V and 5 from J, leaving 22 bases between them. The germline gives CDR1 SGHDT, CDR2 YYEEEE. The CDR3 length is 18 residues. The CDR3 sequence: CASSLARWAGRGEDTQYF. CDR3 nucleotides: TGTGCCAGCAGCTTGGCCCGATGGGCAGGGCGCGGCGAAGATACGCAGTATTTT.

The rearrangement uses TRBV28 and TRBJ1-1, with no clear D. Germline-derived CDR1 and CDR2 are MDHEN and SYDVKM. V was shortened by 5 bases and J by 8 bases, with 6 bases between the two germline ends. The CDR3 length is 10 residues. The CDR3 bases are TGTGCCAGCAGTGCTAAGGAAGCTTTCTTT. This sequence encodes CASSAKEAFF.

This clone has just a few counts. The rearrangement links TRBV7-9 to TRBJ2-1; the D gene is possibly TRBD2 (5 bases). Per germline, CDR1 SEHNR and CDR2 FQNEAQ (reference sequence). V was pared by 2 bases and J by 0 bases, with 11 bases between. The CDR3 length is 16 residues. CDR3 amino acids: CASSLRTGSSYNEQFF. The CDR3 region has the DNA TGTGCCAGCAGCTTACGCACGGGGAGCTCCTACAATGAGCAGTTCTTC.

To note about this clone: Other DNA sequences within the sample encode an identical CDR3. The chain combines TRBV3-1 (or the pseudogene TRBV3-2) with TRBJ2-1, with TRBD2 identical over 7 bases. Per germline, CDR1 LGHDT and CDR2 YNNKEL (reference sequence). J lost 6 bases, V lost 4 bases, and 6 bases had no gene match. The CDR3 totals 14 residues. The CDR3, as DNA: TGTGCCAGCAGCCTCAGACCGGGGGGCAATGAGCAGTTCTTC. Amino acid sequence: CASSLRPGGNEQFF.

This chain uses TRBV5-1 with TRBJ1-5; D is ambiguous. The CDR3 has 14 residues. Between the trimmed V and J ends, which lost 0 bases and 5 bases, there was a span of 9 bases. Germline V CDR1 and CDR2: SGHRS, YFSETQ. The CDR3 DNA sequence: TGCGCCAGCAGCTTGGCCCGGACTGATCAGCCCCAGCATTTT. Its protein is CASSLARTDQPQHF.

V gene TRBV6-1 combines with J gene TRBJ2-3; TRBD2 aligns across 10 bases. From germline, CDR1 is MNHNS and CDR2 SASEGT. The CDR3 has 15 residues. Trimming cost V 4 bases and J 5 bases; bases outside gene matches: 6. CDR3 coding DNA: TGTGCCAGCAGTGCAGCGGGAGGGCCCGTAGATACGCAGTATTTT. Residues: CASSAAGGPVDTQYF.

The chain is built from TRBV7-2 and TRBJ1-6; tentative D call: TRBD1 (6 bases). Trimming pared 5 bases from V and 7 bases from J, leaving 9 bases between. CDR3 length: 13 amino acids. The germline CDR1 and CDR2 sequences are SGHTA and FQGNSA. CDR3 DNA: TGTGCCAGCAGCCTGGACAGAAATTCACCCCTCCACTTT. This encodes CASSLDRNSPLHF.

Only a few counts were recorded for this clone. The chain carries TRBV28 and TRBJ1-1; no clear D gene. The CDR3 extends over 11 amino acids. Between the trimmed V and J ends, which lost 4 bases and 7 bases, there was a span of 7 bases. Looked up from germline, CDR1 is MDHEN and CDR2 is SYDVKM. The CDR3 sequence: CASSSTGEAFF. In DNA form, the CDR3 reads TGTGCCAGCAGTTCGACTGGTGAAGCTTTCTTT.

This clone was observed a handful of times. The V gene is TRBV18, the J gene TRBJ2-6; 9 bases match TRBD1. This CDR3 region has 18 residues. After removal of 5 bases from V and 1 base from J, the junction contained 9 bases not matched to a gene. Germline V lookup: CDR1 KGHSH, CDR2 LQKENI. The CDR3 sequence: CASSDPGQGGSGANVLTF. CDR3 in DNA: TGTGCCAGCTCAGATCCGGGACAGGGAGGATCTGGGGCCAACGTCCTGACTTTC.

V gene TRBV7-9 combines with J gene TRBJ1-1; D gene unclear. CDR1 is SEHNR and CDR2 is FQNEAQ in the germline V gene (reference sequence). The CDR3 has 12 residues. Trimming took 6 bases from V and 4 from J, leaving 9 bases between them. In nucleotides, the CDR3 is TGTGCCAGCAGACAAGAAATCACTGAAGCTTTCTTT. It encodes CASRQEITEAFF.

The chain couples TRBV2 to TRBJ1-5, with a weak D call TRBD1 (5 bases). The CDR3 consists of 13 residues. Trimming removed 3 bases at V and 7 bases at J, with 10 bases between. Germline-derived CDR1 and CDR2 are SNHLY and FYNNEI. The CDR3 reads CASSEIRQQPQHF. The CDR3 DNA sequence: TGTGCCAGCAGTGAGATCCGACAGCAGCCCCAGCATTTT.

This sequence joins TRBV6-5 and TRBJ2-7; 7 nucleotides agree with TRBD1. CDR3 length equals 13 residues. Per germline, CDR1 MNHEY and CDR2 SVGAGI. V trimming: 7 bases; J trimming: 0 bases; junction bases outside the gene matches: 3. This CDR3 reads CASTGQNSYEQYF. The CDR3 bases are TGTGCCAGCACGGGACAGAACTCCTACGAGCAGTACTTC.

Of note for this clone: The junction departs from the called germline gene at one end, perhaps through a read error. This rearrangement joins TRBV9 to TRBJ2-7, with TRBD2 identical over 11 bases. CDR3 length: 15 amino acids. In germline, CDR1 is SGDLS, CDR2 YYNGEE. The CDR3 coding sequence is TGTGCCAGCACCGTAGACGTAGCGGGAGGGCGTGAGCAGTACTTC. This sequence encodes CASTVDVAGGREQYF.

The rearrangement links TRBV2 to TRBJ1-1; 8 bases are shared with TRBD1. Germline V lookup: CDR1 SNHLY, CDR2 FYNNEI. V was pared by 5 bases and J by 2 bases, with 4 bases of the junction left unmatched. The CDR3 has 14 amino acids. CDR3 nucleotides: TGTGCCAGCAGTCACAGGGGGAGAAACACTGAAGCTTTCTTT. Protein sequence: CASSHRGRNTEAFF.

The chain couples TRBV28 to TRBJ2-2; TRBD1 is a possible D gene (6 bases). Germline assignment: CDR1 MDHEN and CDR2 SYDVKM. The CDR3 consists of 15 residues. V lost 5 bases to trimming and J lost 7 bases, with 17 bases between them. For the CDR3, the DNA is TGTGCCAGCAGTCCTGACAGGATGCTACTCGGGGAGCTGTTTTTT. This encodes CASSPDRMLLGELFF.

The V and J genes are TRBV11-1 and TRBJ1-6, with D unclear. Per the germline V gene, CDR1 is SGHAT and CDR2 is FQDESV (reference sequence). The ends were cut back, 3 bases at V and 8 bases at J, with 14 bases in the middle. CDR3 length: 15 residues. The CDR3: CASSFASLADSPLHF. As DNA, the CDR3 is TGTGCCAGCAGCTTCGCTAGCCTAGCGGATTCACCCCTCCACTTT.

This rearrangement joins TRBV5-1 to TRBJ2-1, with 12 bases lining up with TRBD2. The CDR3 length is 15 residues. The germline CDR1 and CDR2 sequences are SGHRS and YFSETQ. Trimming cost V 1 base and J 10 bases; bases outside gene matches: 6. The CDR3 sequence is CASSLTSGRRNEQFF. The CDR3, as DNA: TGCGCCAGCAGCTTGACTAGCGGGAGGCGGAACGAGCAGTTCTTC.

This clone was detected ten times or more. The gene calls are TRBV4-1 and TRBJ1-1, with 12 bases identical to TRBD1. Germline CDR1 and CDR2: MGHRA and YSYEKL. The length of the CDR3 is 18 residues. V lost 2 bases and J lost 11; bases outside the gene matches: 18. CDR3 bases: TGCGCCAGCAGCCAATTATTATTTAAGGGACAGGGGGCAATGGGGGCTTTCTTT. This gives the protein CASSQLLFKGQGAMGAFF.

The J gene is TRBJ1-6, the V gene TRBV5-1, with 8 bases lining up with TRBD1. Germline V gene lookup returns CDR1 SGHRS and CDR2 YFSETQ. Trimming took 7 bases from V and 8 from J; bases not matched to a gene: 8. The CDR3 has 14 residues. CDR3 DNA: TGCGCCAGCTGTTCGGACAGGGTCTATTCACCCCTCCACTTT. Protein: CASCSDRVYSPLHF.

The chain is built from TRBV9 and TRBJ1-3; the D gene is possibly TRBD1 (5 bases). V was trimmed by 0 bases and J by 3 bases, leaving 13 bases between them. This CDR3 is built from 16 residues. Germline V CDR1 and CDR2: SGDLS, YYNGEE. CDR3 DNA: TGTGCCAGCAGCGTAGGGGGGGAAGTCTTTGGAAACACCATATATTTT. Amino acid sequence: CASSVGGEVFGNTIYF.

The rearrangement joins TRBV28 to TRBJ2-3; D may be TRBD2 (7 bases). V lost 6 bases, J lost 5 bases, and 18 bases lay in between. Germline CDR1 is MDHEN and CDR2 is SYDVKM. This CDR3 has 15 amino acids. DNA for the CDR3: TGTGCCAGCAGAGGTGGGGGGGCCGGGGTAGATACGCAGTATTTT. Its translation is CASRGGGAGVDTQYF.

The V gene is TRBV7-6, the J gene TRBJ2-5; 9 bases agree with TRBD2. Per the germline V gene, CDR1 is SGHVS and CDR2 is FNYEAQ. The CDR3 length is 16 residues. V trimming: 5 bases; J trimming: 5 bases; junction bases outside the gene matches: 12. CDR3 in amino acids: CASSPSGSGRSETQYF. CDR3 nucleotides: TGTGCCAGCAGCCCTTCGGGTAGCGGGAGATCGGAGACCCAGTACTTC.

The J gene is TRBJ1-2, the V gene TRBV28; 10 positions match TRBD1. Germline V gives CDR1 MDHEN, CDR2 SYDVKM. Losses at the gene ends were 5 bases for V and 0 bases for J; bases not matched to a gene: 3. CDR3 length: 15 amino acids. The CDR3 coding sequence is TGTGCCAGCAGTCTCGGGACAGGGGCTAACTATGGCTACACCTTC. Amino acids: CASSLGTGANYGYTF.

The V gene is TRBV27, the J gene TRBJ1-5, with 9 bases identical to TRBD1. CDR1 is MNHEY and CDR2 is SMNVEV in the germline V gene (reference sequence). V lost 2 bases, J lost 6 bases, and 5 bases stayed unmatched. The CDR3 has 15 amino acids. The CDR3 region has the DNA TGTGCCAGCAGTTTAGGGACAGGGTTTACTCAGCCCCAGCATTTT. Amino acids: CASSLGTGFTQPQHF.

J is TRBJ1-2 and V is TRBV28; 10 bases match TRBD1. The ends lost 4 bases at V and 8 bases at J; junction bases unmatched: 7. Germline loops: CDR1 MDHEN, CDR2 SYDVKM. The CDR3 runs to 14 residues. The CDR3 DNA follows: TGTGCCAGCAGTTCACCCGGGACAGGGGACGGCTACACCTTC. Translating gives CASSSPGTGDGYTF.

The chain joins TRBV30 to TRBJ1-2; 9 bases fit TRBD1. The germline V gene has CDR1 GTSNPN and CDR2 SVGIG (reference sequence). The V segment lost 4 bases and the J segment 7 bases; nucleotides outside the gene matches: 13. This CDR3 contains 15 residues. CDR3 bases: TGTGCCTGGAATCTACGGGACAGGGTTTTAGCTGGCTACACCTTC. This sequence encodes CAWNLRDRVLAGYTF.